Listed below are T cell receptor beta chains from one sample, sequenced in a study of T cell repertoires in cytomegalovirus infection. MiXCR, applied by TCRdb to the reads, yields one record per CDR3 protein. This sample has some 110,000 distinct CDR3 sequences, with about 9.5% found just once. Their specific antigens are unknown. Material for sequencing was PBMCs, sequenced either directly or after in vitro stimulation (not recorded which). Receptors originate from a human donor in good health (CMV status not recorded). Some clones in this sample may be carry-over from other donors' samples. The CDR3 runs from the conserved cysteine through the conserved F or W. D genes are given only for firm matches. Part of the rows lack a size; the others show once, few, many or a class for expanded clones.

TRBV7-2	-	TRBJ1-3	TRBD1	CASSLTGARDTIYF	TGTGCCAGCAGCTTGACAGGGGCTAGGGACACCATATATTTT
TRBV27	-	TRBJ2-5	-	CASGDVKETQYF	TGTGCCAGCGGAGACGTGAAAGAGACCCAGTACTTC
TRBV6-5	many	TRBJ2-5	-	CASSYSASGGETQYF	TGTGCCAGCAGTTACTCGGCCAGTGGGGGGGAGACCCAGTACTTC
TRBV7-2	-	TRBJ1-2	-	CASSLVEGTYGYTF	TGTGCCAGCAGCTTAGTTGAGGGAACTTATGGCTACACCTTC
TRBV28	many	TRBJ2-3	TRBD1	CASTLGTGSTDTQYF	TGTGCCAGCACACTTGGGACAGGGAGCACAGATACGCAGTATTTT
TRBV6-2/TRBV6-3	many	TRBJ1-5	TRBD1	CASIKSGTGRFQPQHF	TGTGCCAGCATCAAATCCGGGACAGGGAGATTTCAGCCCCAGCATTTT
TRBV7-2	many	TRBJ2-1	-	CASSADQNSYNEQFF	TGTGCCAGCAGCGCCGACCAGAACTCCTACAATGAGCAGTTCTTC
TRBV7-9	many	TRBJ2-2	TRBD2	CASSLGLAGTGELFF	TGTGCCAGCAGCCTCGGACTAGCGGGCACCGGGGAGCTGTTTTTT
TRBV6-5	many	TRBJ1-5	TRBD1	CASSYSTGMDQPQHF	TGTGCCAGCAGTTACTCGACAGGGATGGATCAGCCCCAGCATTTT
TRBV7-1	few	TRBJ1-1	-	CASSSLDRDTEAFF	TGTGCCAGCAGCTCCTTAGACAGAGACACTGAAGCTTTCTTT
TRBV19	-	TRBJ2-7	-	CATSSGAGSSYEQYF	TGTGCCACCTCATCGGGGGCGGGAAGCTCCTACGAGCAGTACTTC
TRBV6-5	few	TRBJ2-1	-	CASSRDSIVDEQFF	TGTGCCAGCAGTCGGGACTCCATAGTCGATGAGCAGTTCTTC
TRBV7-2	many	TRBJ2-7	TRBD2	CASSSGLAAMAYEQYF	TGTGCCAGCAGCAGCGGACTAGCGGCGATGGCCTACGAGCAGTACTTC
TRBV7-2	many	TRBJ2-3	-	CASTPGGPPTDTQYF	TGTGCCAGCACCCCCGGTGGTCCCCCCACAGATACGCAGTATTTT
TRBV9	-	TRBJ2-6	-	CASSPNSGANVLTF	TGTGCCAGCAGCCCCAACTCCGGGGCCAACGTCCTGACTTTC
TRBV7-2	-	TRBJ2-7	-	CASSLVGAAYEQYF	TGTGCCAGCAGCTTAGTCGGGGCCGCCTACGAGCAGTACTTC
TRBV7-2	many	TRBJ2-5	-	CASSFPYDGEGETQYF	TGTGCCAGCAGCTTTCCCTACGATGGAGAGGGAGAGACCCAGTACTTC
TRBV20-1	many	TRBJ2-2	TRBD2	CSATTSGRAGELFF	TGCAGTGCCACAACTAGCGGGAGGGCCGGGGAGCTGTTTTTT
TRBV7-8	many	TRBJ2-3	TRBD2	CASSLRASGRTDTQYF	TGTGCCAGCAGCTTAAGGGCTAGCGGGAGGACAGATACGCAGTATTTT
TRBV7-2	many	TRBJ1-1	-	CASSPQSWGNTEAFF	TGTGCCAGCAGCCCTCAATCGTGGGGGAACACTGAAGCTTTCTTT
TRBV7-9	many	TRBJ2-7	-	CASSLVLEAAYEQYF	TGTGCCAGCAGCTTGGTTCTGGAGGCGGCCTACGAGCAGTACTTC
TRBV19	many	TRBJ2-1	-	CASSKAGRYLGNEQFF	TGTGCCAGTAGTAAGGCGGGACGCTATTTAGGGAATGAGCAGTTCTTC
TRBV7-9	few	TRBJ1-2	TRBD1	CASSGTGGIGGYTF	TGTGCCAGCAGCGGGACAGGGGGAATTGGTGGCTACACCTTC
TRBV28	few	TRBJ2-7	-	CASSFSVRGDHSYEQYF	TGTGCCAGCAGTTTTTCTGTGCGTGGCGATCACTCCTACGAGCAGTACTTC
TRBV27	medium-sized	TRBJ1-5	-	CASSLGWVGNQPQHF	TGTGCCAGCAGTTTAGGGTGGGTGGGCAATCAGCCCCAGCATTTT
TRBV14	-	TRBJ1-2	-	CASSQVTTAGYTF	TGTGCCAGCAGCCAAGTAACGACAGCCGGCTACACCTTC
TRBV7-2	many	TRBJ1-6	-	CASSLGLGLNSPLHF	TGTGCCAGCAGCTTAGGGTTGGGCCTTAATTCACCCCTCCACTTT
TRBV5-6	many	TRBJ2-4	TRBD1	CASTLYMQGAMNIQYF	TGTGCCAGCACTTTATACATGCAGGGGGCGATGAACATTCAGTACTTC
TRBV7-8	many	TRBJ2-3	TRBD2	CASSLEVLAGLTDTQYF	TGTGCCAGCAGCTTAGAGGTGTTAGCGGGACTCACAGATACGCAGTATTTT
TRBV15	few	TRBJ2-2	-	CATSLVGNTGELFF	TGTGCCACCAGCTTGGTCGGGAACACCGGGGAGCTGTTTTTT
TRBV7-2	many	TRBJ2-3	-	CASSLVAGQDTQYF	TGTGCCAGCAGCTTAGTTGCAGGTCAGGATACGCAGTATTTT
TRBV28	-	TRBJ2-2	TRBD2	CASSFVLAGAGELFF	TGTGCCAGCAGTTTCGTCCTAGCGGGAGCCGGGGAGCTGTTTTTT
TRBV4-2	many	TRBJ2-3	-	CASSQSSGTDTQYF	TGTGCCAGCAGCCAATCTAGCGGCACAGATACGCAGTATTTT
TRBV6-6	many	TRBJ2-7	-	CASSLGTRLYEQYF	TGTGCCAGCAGCCTGGGGACTCGACTATACGAGCAGTACTTC
TRBV27	-	TRBJ2-4	-	CASSQAKNIQYF	TGTGCCAGCAGTCAAGCCAAAAACATTCAGTACTTC
TRBV7-2	many	TRBJ2-4	-	CASSFRGDIQYF	TGTGCCAGCAGCTTCAGGGGGGACATTCAGTACTTC
TRBV20-1	few	TRBJ1-2	-	CSASGAGPLNYGYTF	TGCAGTGCTAGCGGGGCAGGACCCCTTAACTATGGCTACACCTTC